These 23 T cell receptor beta chains share one sample of origin, sequenced in a study of CD8+ T cells in alopecia areata. Isolated RNA was reverse transcribed into cDNA used as the sequencing template. Clones were read by immunoSEQ multiplex PCR, and TCRdb kept only the in-frame ones, dropping some. Of 90,000 to 150,000 clones detected, more than 30% appear once; the ten largest clones hold approximately 2.8%. Sequencing was performed on CD4+ T cells sorted from blood. The receptors were gathered from a human donor with alopecia areata.

The rearrangement links TRBV18 to TRBJ2-1, with 11 bases matching TRBD2. This CDR3 is 15 amino acids long. Germline CDR1 is KGHSH and CDR2 is LQKENI. The J segment lost 7 bases and the V segment lost 8 bases, leaving 10 bases of the junction unmatched. CDR3 residues: CASALAGGYQNEQFF. CDR3 coding DNA: TGTGCCAGCGCCTTAGCGGGAGGGTATCAGAATGAGCAGTTCTTC.

This clone was detected a few times. J is TRBJ2-5 and V is TRBV7-2; D gene unclear. Trimming stripped 2 bases from V and 0 bases from J, with 7 bases between. This CDR3 contains 14 residues. Looked up from germline, CDR1 is SGHTA and CDR2 is FQGNSA. The CDR3 coding sequence is TGTGCCAGCAGCTTAATGAGTTACCAAGAGACCCAGTACTTC. As protein: CASSLMSYQETQYF.

The genes are TRBV20-1 and TRBJ2-7; D ambiguous. From germline, CDR1 is DFQATT and CDR2 SNEGSKA (reference sequence). Trimming removed 3 bases from V and 9 bases from J, with 9 bases in between. The CDR3 covers 10 residues. CDR3 sequence: CSASSGGQYF. CDR3 DNA sequence: TGCAGTGCTAGTAGTGGCGGGCAGTACTTC.

This clone was seen a few times. This chain links TRBV27 with TRBJ1-5; D gene uncertain. Trimming left V 7 bases short and J 6 bases short, with 19 bases between. CDR3 size: 15 residues. CDR1 and CDR2 (germline): MNHEY, SMNVEV (reference sequence). In DNA form, the CDR3 reads TGTGCCAGCACCTCCCGTCCCGGACTAGGTCAGCCCCAGCATTTT. Its translation is CASTSRPGLGQPQHF.

The CDR3 region is CASTSTTTDYEQYF. In DNA, the CDR3 is TGTGCCAGCACGTCGACTACAACCGACTACGAGCAGTACTTC. The chain is built from TRBV7-9 and TRBJ2-7; tentative D call: TRBD2 (5 bases). The germline CDR1 and CDR2 sequences are SEHNR and FQNEAQ (reference sequence). V gave up 7 bases and J gave up 3 bases, with 16 bases separating them. The CDR3 consists of 14 residues.

The V gene is TRBV5-1, the J gene TRBJ2-7, with 8 bases fitting TRBD1. V was pared by 3 bases and J by 3 bases, with 5 bases of the junction left unmatched. The CDR3 totals 14 residues. From germline, CDR1 is SGHRS and CDR2 YFSETQ. CDR3 region: CASSSTGEVYEQYF. The CDR3 DNA follows: TGCGCCAGCAGCTCGACAGGGGAGGTCTACGAGCAGTACTTC.

The gene calls are TRBV30 and TRBJ2-7, with 9 bases identical to TRBD1. CDR3 size: 12 residues. CDR1 and CDR2 from the germline V gene are GTSNPN and SVGIG (reference sequence). After removal of 5 bases from V and 1 base from J, the junction contained 0 bases not matched to a gene. The CDR3 bases are TGTGCCTGGGGACAGGGGTCCTACGAGCAGTACTTC. It codes for CAWGQGSYEQYF.

This CDR3 reads CASSVSGQGFYEQYF. The CDR3, as DNA: TGCGCCAGCAGCGTCTCGGGACAGGGGTTCTACGAGCAGTACTTC. V gene TRBV4-1 combines with J gene TRBJ2-7; 10 bases are a match to TRBD1. The CDR3 extends over 15 amino acids. Germline V gene sequence: CDR1 MGHRA, CDR2 YSYEKL. J was trimmed by 3 bases and V by 5 bases; bases with no gene match: 7.

The chain recombines TRBV4-2 with TRBJ2-1, with D perhaps TRBD2 (6 bases). The CDR3 is 14 residues long. Germline CDR1 is LGHNA and CDR2 is YNFKEQ. V was clipped by 0 bases and J by 9 bases, with 12 bases between them. The CDR3 is CASSQERLVSEQFF. CDR3 DNA sequence: TGTGCCAGCAGCCAAGAACGACTAGTCAGTGAGCAGTTCTTC.

In this sample, this clone turned up a few times. The chain combines TRBV29-1 with TRBJ2-7, with D possibly matching TRBD2 (6 bases). The CDR3 loop spans 13 amino acids. The V end was cut by 7 bases, the J end by 6 bases, with 19 bases between. Per the germline V gene, CDR1 is SQVTM and CDR2 is ANQGSEA. CDR3 amino acids: CSAETGRESEQYF. The CDR3 DNA is TGCAGCGCCGAAACCGGTCGGGAGAGCGAGCAGTACTTC.

The rearrangement uses TRBV4-1 and TRBJ2-7; 8 nucleotides line up with TRBD2. V lost 5 bases to trimming and J lost 0 bases; unmatched junction nucleotides: 6. Per germline, CDR1 MGHRA and CDR2 YSYEKL. The CDR3 has 15 amino acids. Here the CDR3 DNA reads TGCGCCAGCAGCATACTAGCGGCAAACTCCTACGAGCAGTACTTC. This encodes CASSILAANSYEQYF.

The chain links TRBV23-1 to TRBJ1-5; D gene unclear. TRBV23-1 is filed as an ORF, its function uncertain. The germline V and J ends were trimmed by 6 bases and 3 bases, with 9 bases remaining between them. The CDR3 loop spans 13 amino acids. The CDR3 nucleotides are TGCGCCAGCAGCAGGAACTACAATCAGCCCCAGCATTTT. Its translation: CASSRNYNQPQHF.

The chain uses TRBV6-5 and TRBJ1-1, with D tentatively TRBD1 (6 bases). Germline V gene sequence: CDR1 MNHEY, CDR2 SVGAGI. V lost 5 bases and J 1 base, leaving 14 bases between the germline ends. The CDR3 covers 15 residues. As DNA, the CDR3 is TGTGCCAGCAGTAACGGGGGGGGCGGGAACACTGAAGCTTTCTTT. Translating it yields CASSNGGGGNTEAFF.

This clone has only a few counts. The chain has TRBV28 and TRBJ2-7; TRBD1 matches 9 bases. Germline loops: CDR1 MDHEN, CDR2 SYDVKM. V shed 6 bases, J shed 2 bases, and the junction held 5 bases outside the gene matches. The CDR3 contains 14 residues. CDR3 DNA sequence: TGTGCCAGCAGGTCGGGACAGGGCCCCTACGAGCAGTACTTC. Residues: CASRSGQGPYEQYF.

V is TRBV7-2 and J is TRBJ2-1; D is unclear. The ends were cut back, 4 bases at V and 6 bases at J, with 13 bases in the middle. Germline loops: CDR1 SGHTA, CDR2 FQGNSA. CDR3 length: 14 residues. The CDR3 DNA is TGTGCCAGCAGCTCCCTGTGGCGCCTCAATGAGCAGTTCTTC. Translated, it gives CASSSLWRLNEQFF.

This clone was seen a few times. Distinct nucleotide sequences in the sample also encode this CDR3. The chain uses TRBV29-1 and TRBJ1-1; D is ambiguous. CDR3 size: 14 residues. Trimming left V 4 bases short and J 0 bases short, with 12 bases between. The germline CDR1 and CDR2 sequences are SQVTM and ANQGSEA. For the CDR3, the DNA is TGCAGCGTTGTTGGCCCGGGGATGAACACTGAAGCTTTCTTT. It yields the protein CSVVGPGMNTEAFF.

CDR3 nucleotide sequence: TGCGCCAGCAGCCAGGAGACAGGGAACGAGCAGTACTTC. Translating gives CASSQETGNEQYF. The genes are TRBV4-3 and TRBJ2-7, with 7 bases aligning to TRBD1. J gave up 5 bases and V 3 bases, and 4 bases lay outside the gene matches. CDR3 length: 13 amino acids. Germline lookup yields CDR1 LGHNA and CDR2 YSLEER.

This sequence joins TRBV29-1 and TRBJ1-2, with D perhaps matching TRBD1 (6 bases). The V end was cut by 7 bases, the J end by 2 bases, with 8 bases between. The CDR3 is 11 residues long. CDR1 is SQVTM, CDR2 ANQGSEA, per germline. The CDR3, as DNA: TGCAGCGCGGACAGAAACTATGGCTACACCTTC. Protein: CSADRNYGYTF. Full variable domain (remainder filled in from reference TRBV29-1 and TRBJ1-2): SAVISQKPSRDICQRGTSLTIQCQVDSQVTMMFWYRQQPGQSLTLIATANQGSEATYESGFVIDKFPISRPNLTFSTLTVSNMSPEDSSIYLCSADRNYGYTFGSGTRLTVV.

V gene TRBV15 combines with J gene TRBJ1-5, with D perhaps TRBD1 (5 bases). This CDR3 has 16 amino acids. The V and J ends lost 0 bases and 4 bases respectively, with 13 bases between them. Germline CDR1 reads LNHNV; CDR2 reads YYDKDF (reference sequence). The CDR3 bases are TGTGCCACCAGCAGAGATAATGCAGGGAGAAATCAGCCCCAGCATTTT. Translation gives CATSRDNAGRNQPQHF.

This clone appeared a few times. The V gene is TRBV29-1, the J gene TRBJ2-1, with D hard to call. This CDR3 region has 11 residues. V was cut by 0 bases and J by 8 bases, with 5 bases left in between. Germline values: CDR1 SQVTM, CDR2 ANQGSEA. CDR3 sequence (DNA): TGCAGCGTTGAAGAGGTATATGAGCAGTTCTTC. Translated: CSVEEVYEQFF.

V and J are TRBV6-5 and TRBJ2-7, with D unclear. The ends were cut back, 2 bases at V and 3 bases at J, with 11 bases in the middle. The CDR3 consists of 14 residues. CDR1 and CDR2 from the germline V gene are MNHEY and SVGAGI. CDR3 coding DNA: TGTGCCAGCAGTTACAAGCTGGGGTACTACGAGCAGTACTTC. Translation gives CASSYKLGYYEQYF.

The J gene is TRBJ1-1, the V gene TRBV29-1; 12 bases are shared with TRBD1. The germline V gene has CDR1 SQVTM and CDR2 ANQGSEA. V was pared by 1 base and J by 6 bases, with 6 bases of the junction left unmatched. The CDR3 runs to 15 residues. The chain's CDR3 is CSVEGDRGRSSEAFF. The CDR3, as DNA: TGCAGCGTTGAAGGGGACAGGGGGCGCAGCTCTGAAGCTTTCTTT.

CDR3 nucleotide sequence: TGTGCCAGCAGTCCTCGCTTGAGACAGGGGATATCCTACGAGCAGTACTTC. Translated: CASSPRLRQGISYEQYF. V is TRBV27 and J is TRBJ2-7, with 8 bases lining up with TRBD1. The V gene end was trimmed by 5 bases and the J gene end by 1 base; junction bases not matched to a gene: 13. The CDR3 consists of 17 residues. CDR1 MNHEY and CDR2 SMNVEV come from the germline V gene (reference sequence).